Sequencing of this T cell receptor (beta chain) was carried out in a study of blood T cells in healthy people across ages. A J-beta primer mix and a sample-barcoded 5' primer were used in a second PCR of about 6 to 12 cycles. All samples gave at least 2.5 million CDR3-containing paired-end reads. Via MiXCR, TCRdb re-called the 5' RACE reads, giving one row per CDR3 protein. The sample has fewer than 750,000 distinct CDR3 sequences; approximately 52% are singletons. The V end lost 6 bases, the J end lost 0 bases, and 18 bases lay between the germline ends. Germline lookup yields CDR1 MNHEY and CDR2 SMNVEV (reference sequence). The length of the CDR3 is 18 residues. This clonotype was counted only a few times.

Sequences were obtained from blood. This TCR was recovered from a woman of 80 years or more in good health. V usage is TRBV27 and J usage is TRBJ1-6, with a tentative D call TRBD1 (6 bases). The CDR3 DNA reads as TGTGCCAGCAGACTTCAGGGGACCGGGGGCTCCTATAATTCACCCCTCCACTTT. It specifies CASRLQGTGGSYNSPLHF.